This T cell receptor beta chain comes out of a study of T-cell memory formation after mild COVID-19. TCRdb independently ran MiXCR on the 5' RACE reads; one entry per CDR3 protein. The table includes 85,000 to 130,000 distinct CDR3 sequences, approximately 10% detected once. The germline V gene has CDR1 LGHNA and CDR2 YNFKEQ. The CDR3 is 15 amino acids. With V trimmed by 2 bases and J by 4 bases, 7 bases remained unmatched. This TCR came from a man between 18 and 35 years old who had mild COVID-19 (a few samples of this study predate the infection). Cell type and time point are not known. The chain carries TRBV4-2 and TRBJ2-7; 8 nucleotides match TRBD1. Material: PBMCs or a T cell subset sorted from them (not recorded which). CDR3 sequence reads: CASSQSGTGAYEQYF. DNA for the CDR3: TGTGCCAGCAGCCAATCCGGGACAGGAGCGTACGAGCAGTACTTC.